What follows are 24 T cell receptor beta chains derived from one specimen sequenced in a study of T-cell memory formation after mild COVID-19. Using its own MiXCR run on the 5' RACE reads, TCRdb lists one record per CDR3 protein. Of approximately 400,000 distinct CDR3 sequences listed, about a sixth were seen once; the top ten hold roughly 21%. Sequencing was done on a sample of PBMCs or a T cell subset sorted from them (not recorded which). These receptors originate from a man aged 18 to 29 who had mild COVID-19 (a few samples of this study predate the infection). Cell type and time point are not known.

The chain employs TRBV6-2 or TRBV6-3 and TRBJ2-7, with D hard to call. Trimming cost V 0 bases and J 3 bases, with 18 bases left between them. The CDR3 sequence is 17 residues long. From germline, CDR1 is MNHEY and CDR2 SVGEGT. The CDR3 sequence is CASSYSILDAEVYEQYV. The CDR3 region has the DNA TGTGCCAGCAGTTACTCGATTCTGGACGCCGAGGTCTACGAGCAGTACGTC.

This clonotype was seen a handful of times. The chain's CDR3 is CASAAGGESTDTQYF. The CDR3 nucleotides are TGTGCCAGCGCGGCTGGGGGGGAAAGCACAGATACGCAGTATTTT. V gene TRBV5-4 combines with J gene TRBJ2-3; 7 bases map to TRBD2. The trim removed 7 bases at V and 0 bases at J, leaving 8 bases unmatched. Germline V CDR1 and CDR2: SGHNT, YYREEE (reference sequence). The CDR3 runs to 15 residues.

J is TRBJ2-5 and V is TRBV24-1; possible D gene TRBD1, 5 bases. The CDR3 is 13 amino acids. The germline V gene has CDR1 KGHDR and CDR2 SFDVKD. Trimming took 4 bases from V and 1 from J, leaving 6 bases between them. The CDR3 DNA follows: TGTGCCACCAGTGAAGGGGCCCAAGAGACCCAGTACTTC. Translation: CATSEGAQETQYF.

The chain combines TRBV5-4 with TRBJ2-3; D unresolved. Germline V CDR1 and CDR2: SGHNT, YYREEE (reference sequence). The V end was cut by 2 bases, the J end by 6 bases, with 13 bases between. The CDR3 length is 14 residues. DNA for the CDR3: TGTGCCAGCAGCTTTTCCCCCGCCGAGGATACGCAGTATTTT. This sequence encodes CASSFSPAEDTQYF.

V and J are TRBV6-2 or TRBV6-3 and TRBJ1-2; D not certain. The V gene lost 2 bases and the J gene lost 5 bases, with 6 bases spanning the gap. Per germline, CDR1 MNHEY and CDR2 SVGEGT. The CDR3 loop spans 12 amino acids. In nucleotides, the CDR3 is TGTGCCAGCAGTTACGCGGATTATGGCTACACCTTC. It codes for CASSYADYGYTF.

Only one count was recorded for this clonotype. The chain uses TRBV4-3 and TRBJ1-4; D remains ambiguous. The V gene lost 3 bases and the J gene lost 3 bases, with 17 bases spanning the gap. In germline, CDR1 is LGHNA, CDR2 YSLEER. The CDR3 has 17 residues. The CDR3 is CASSQQSAPFANEKLFF. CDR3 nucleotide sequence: TGCGCCAGCAGCCAGCAGAGCGCACCCTTTGCTAATGAAAAACTGTTTTTT.

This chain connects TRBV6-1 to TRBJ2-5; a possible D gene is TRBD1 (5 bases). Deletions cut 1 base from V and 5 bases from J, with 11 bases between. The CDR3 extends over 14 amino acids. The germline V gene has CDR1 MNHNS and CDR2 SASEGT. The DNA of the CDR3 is TGTGCCAGCAGTGAAGTGACAGCGACTGAGACCCAGTACTTC. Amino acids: CASSEVTATETQYF.

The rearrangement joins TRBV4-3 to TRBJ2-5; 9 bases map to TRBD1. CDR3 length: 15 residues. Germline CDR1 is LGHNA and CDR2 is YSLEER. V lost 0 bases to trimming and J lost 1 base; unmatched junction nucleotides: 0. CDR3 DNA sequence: TGCGCCAGCAGCCAAGAGGACAGGGGCCAAGAGACCCAGTACTTC. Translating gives CASSQEDRGQETQYF.

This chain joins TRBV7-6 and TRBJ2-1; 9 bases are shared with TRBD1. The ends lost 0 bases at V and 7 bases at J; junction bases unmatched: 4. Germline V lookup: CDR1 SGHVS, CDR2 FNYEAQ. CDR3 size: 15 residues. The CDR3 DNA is TGTGCCAGCAGCTTAGCGCTGGGGACAGGGAATGAGCAGTTCTTC. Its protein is CASSLALGTGNEQFF.

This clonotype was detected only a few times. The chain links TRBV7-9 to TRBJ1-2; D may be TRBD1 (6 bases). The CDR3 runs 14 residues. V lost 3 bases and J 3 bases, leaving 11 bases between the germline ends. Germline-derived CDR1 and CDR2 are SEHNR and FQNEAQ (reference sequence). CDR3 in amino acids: CASSFFRGDYGYTF. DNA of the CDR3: TGTGCCAGCAGCTTCTTTAGGGGGGACTATGGCTACACCTTC.

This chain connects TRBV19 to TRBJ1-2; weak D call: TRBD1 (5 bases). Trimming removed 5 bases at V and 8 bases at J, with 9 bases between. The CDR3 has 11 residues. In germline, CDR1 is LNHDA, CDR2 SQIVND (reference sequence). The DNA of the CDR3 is TGTGCCAGTAGTCGGGGGGAAGGCTACACCTTC. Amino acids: CASSRGEGYTF. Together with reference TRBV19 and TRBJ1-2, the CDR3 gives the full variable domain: DGGITQSPKYLFRKEGQNVTLSCEQNLNHDAMYWYRQDPGQGLRLIYYSQIVNDFQKGDIAEGYSVSREKKESFPLTVTSAQKNPTAFYLCASSRGEGYTFGSGTRLTVV.

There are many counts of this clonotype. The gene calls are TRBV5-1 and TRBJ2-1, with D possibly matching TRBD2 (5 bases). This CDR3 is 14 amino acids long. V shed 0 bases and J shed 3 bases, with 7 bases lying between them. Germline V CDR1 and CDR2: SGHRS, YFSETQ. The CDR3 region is CASSLGGIYNEQFF. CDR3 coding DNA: TGCGCCAGCAGCTTGGGAGGGATCTACAATGAGCAGTTCTTC.

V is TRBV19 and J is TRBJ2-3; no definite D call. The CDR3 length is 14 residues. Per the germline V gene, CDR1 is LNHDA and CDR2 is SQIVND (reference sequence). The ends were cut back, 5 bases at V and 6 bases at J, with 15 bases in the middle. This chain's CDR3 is CASSPGRRRDTQYF. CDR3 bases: TGTGCCAGTAGTCCCGGTCGTAGACGGGATACGCAGTATTTT.

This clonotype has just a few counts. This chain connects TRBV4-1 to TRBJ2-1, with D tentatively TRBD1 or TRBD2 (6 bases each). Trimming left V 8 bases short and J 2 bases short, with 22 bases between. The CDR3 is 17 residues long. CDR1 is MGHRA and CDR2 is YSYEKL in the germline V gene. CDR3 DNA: TGCGCCAGCGCTCCGGCCGGGGGCGAGAATACCTACAATGAGCAGTTCTTC. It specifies CASAPAGGENTYNEQFF.

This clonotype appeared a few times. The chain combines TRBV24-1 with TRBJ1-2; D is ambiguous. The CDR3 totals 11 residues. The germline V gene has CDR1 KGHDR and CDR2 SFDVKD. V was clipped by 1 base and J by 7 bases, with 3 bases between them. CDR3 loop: CATSDFGGYTF. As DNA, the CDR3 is TGTGCCACCAGTGATTTCGGTGGCTACACCTTC.

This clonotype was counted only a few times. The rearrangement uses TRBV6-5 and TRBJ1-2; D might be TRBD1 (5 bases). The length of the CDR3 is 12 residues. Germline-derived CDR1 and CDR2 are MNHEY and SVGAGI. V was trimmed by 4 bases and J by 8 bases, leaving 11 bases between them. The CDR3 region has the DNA TGTGCCAGCAGTTTAGGAGGGGAGGGCTACACCTTC. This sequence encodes CASSLGGEGYTF.

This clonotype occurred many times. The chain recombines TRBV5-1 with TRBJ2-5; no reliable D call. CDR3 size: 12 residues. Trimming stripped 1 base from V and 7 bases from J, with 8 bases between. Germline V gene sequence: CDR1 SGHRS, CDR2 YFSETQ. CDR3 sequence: CASSLTPGTQYF. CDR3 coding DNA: TGCGCCAGCAGCTTGACTCCGGGGACCCAGTACTTC.

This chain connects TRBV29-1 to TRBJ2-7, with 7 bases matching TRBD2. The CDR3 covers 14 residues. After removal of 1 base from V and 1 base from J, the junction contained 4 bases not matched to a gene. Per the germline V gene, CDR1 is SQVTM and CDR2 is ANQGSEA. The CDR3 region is CSVEGLAESYEQYF. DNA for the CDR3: TGCAGCGTTGAAGGTCTAGCGGAATCCTACGAGCAGTACTTC.

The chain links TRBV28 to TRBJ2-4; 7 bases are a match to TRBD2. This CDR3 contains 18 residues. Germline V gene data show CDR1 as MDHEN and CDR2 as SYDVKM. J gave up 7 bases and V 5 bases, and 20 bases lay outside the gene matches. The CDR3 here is CASSPNRGGGSIENIQYF. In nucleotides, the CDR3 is TGTGCCAGCAGTCCCAACCGTGGCGGGGGATCGATAGAGAACATTCAGTACTTC.

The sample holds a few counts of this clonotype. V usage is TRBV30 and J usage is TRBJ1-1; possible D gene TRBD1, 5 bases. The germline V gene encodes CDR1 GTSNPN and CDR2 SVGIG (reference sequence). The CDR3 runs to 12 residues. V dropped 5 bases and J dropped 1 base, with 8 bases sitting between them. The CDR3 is CAWVQENTEAFF. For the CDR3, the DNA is TGTGCCTGGGTACAGGAGAACACTGAAGCTTTCTTT.

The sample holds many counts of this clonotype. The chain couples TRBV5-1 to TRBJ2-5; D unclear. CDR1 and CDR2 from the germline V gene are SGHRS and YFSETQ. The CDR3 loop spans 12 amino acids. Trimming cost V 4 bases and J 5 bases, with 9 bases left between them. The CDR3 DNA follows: TGCGCCAGCAGCCCCCCGGCCGAGACCCAGTACTTC. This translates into CASSPPAETQYF.

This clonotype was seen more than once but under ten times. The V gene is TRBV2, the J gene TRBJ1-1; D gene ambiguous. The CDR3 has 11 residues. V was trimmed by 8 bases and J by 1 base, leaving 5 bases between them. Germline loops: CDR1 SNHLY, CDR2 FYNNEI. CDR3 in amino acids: CASQPNTEAFF. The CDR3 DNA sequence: TGTGCCAGCCAGCCGAACACTGAAGCTTTCTTT.

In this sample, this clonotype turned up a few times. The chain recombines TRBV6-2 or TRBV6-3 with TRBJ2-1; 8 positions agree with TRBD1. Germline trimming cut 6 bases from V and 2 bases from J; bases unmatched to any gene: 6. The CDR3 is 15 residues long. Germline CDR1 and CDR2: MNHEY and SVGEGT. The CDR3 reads CASRAMDRAYNEQFF. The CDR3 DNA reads TGTGCCAGCAGAGCAATGGACAGGGCCTACAATGAGCAGTTCTTC.

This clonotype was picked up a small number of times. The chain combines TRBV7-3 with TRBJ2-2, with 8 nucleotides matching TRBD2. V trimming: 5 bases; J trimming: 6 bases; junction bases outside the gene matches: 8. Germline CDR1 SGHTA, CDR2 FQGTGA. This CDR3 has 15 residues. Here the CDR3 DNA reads TGTGCCAGCAGCCTAGCGGGCAGTGCTTCCGGGGAGCTGTTTTTT. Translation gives CASSLAGSASGELFF.